This passage covers 14 T cell receptor beta chains from one sample sequenced in a study of cytomegalovirus exposure and HLA in healthy donors. PCR used 60 Vbeta primers and 13 Jbeta primers. The data were produced by immunoSEQ multiplex PCR, yet TCRdb's version contains in-frame clones alone and is incomplete. The data contain 150,000 or so clones, roughly 70% of them singletons. Specimen: PBMCs. Every receptor here comes from a girl aged 10-17 years in good health and CMV-seronegative.

V and J are TRBV6-5 and TRBJ1-2; no clear D. Trimming removed 2 bases at V and 2 bases at J, with 9 bases between. This CDR3 has 14 residues. Germline lookup yields CDR1 MNHEY and CDR2 SVGAGI. In DNA, the CDR3 is TGTGCCAGCAGTTACGGCGCGGGGAACTATGGCTACACCTTC. Amino acids: CASSYGAGNYGYTF.

The chain links TRBV5-1 to TRBJ2-1, with D tentatively TRBD2 (7 bases). Germline values: CDR1 SGHRS, CDR2 YFSETQ. This CDR3 contains 15 residues. The V gene lost 3 bases and the J gene lost 3 bases, with 13 bases spanning the gap. CDR3 in amino acids: CASSSRGGSYNEQFF. The CDR3 nucleotides read TGCGCCAGCAGCTCCAGGGGCGGGAGCTACAATGAGCAGTTCTTC.

V and J are TRBV5-6 and TRBJ2-2; possible D gene TRBD2, 5 bases. The germline V gene encodes CDR1 SGHDT and CDR2 YYEEEE. The CDR3 contains 17 residues. V was trimmed by 2 bases and J by 3 bases, leaving 17 bases between them. For the CDR3, the DNA is TGTGCCAGCAGCTTACGGTTTGCGGGTCGGGACACCGGGGAGCTGTTTTTT. Residues: CASSLRFAGRDTGELFF.

The chain combines TRBV6-5 with TRBJ2-5; 8 positions match TRBD1. This CDR3 has 14 amino acids. The V gene end was trimmed by 4 bases and the J gene end by 4 bases; junction bases not matched to a gene: 5. Germline assignment: CDR1 MNHEY and CDR2 SVGAGI. CDR3 coding DNA: TGTGCCAGCAGTTCCGGACAGGGTATAGAGACCCAGTACTTC. This sequence encodes CASSSGQGIETQYF.

This chain joins TRBV6-5 and TRBJ2-1; D is uncertain. The CDR3 extends over 15 amino acids. The V end was cut by 0 bases, the J end by 3 bases, with 9 bases between. Germline CDR1 MNHEY, CDR2 SVGAGI. The CDR3 loop reads CASSYSPRIYNEQFF. The CDR3 nucleotides are TGTGCCAGCAGTTACTCTCCCAGGATCTACAATGAGCAGTTCTTC.

This clone was seen a few times. V gene TRBV6-5 combines with J gene TRBJ2-2; TRBD2 aligns across 9 bases. The CDR3 consists of 14 residues. CDR1 MNHEY and CDR2 SVGAGI come from the germline V gene. V shed 5 bases and J 4 bases; nucleotides not matched to a gene: 2. CDR3: CASSLAGTTGELFF. CDR3 bases: TGTGCCAGCAGTCTAGCGGGGACCACCGGGGAGCTGTTTTTT.

The chain combines TRBV29-1 with TRBJ2-1; TRBD2 might be the D (5 bases). The V gene lost 7 bases and the J gene lost 5 bases, with 15 bases spanning the gap. The germline V gene encodes CDR1 SQVTM and CDR2 ANQGSEA. CDR3 size: 13 residues. The CDR3 DNA reads as TGCAGCGAGAGAGAGGGTAATAACAATGAGCAGTTCTTC. It yields the protein CSEREGNNNEQFF.

In its sample, this clone was seen a few times. The gene calls are TRBV29-1 and TRBJ2-1, with 9 nucleotides matching TRBD1. The length of the CDR3 is 13 residues. The J segment lost 8 bases and the V segment lost 4 bases, leaving 6 bases of the junction unmatched. The germline V gene encodes CDR1 SQVTM and CDR2 ANQGSEA. The CDR3 protein is CSVAGQGFHEQFF. CDR3 nucleotide sequence: TGCAGCGTTGCGGGACAGGGTTTCCATGAGCAGTTCTTC.

V usage is TRBV6-1 and J usage is TRBJ2-3, with no clear D. With 6 bases removed from V and 3 bases from J, the gap between germline ends came to 4 bases. Germline CDR1 and CDR2: MNHNS and SASEGT. The CDR3 has 11 amino acids. CDR3 nucleotides: TGTGCCAGCAGCCCGACAGATACGCAGTATTTT. It encodes CASSPTDTQYF.

The CDR3 here is CASSRTNPGNTIYF. CDR3 bases: TGTGCCAGCAGCAGAACAAACCCTGGAAACACCATATATTTT. This chain connects TRBV6-5 to TRBJ1-3; D ambiguous. The CDR3 sequence is 14 residues long. Germline V gene data show CDR1 as MNHEY and CDR2 as SVGAGI. V shed 6 bases and J shed 2 bases, with 11 bases lying between them.

The sample holds a few counts of this clone. V usage is TRBV10-2 and J usage is TRBJ2-7; D perhaps matches TRBD1 (6 bases). Germline-derived CDR1 and CDR2 are WSHSY and SAAADI. This CDR3 spans 16 amino acids. V shed 6 bases and J shed 3 bases, with 21 bases lying between them. CDR3 protein: CASRPGPGTPGYEQYF. CDR3 bases: TGCGCCAGCAGACCTGGCCCTGGGACACCTGGCTACGAGCAGTACTTC.

This rearrangement joins TRBV5-1 to TRBJ1-3, with TRBD1 identical over 7 bases. The CDR3 covers 16 residues. V gave up 3 bases and J gave up 2 bases; unmatched junction bases: 8. The V gene's germline CDR1 is SGHRS and CDR2 YFSETQ. The CDR3 is CASSSRQGEAGNTIYF. The CDR3 DNA reads TGCGCCAGCAGCTCCCGACAGGGAGAGGCTGGAAACACCATATATTTT.

V gene TRBV19 combines with J gene TRBJ1-3; maybe TRBD1 (5 bases). Trimming stripped 3 bases from V and 2 bases from J, with 8 bases between. The CDR3 is 14 amino acids. Germline V gene sequence: CDR1 LNHDA, CDR2 SQIVND (reference sequence). The CDR3 region is CASSMGGAGNTIYF. CDR3 DNA: TGTGCCAGTAGTATGGGAGGGGCTGGAAACACCATATATTTT.

This clone appeared a few times. This chain uses TRBV5-1 with TRBJ2-7; D is perhaps TRBD1 (6 bases). The germline V and J ends were trimmed by 1 base and 1 base, with 12 bases remaining between them. CDR1 and CDR2 (germline): SGHRS, YFSETQ. The CDR3 runs to 15 residues. The CDR3: CASSLTGQTSYEQYF. The DNA for the CDR3 is TGCGCCAGCAGCTTGACAGGGCAGACATCCTACGAGCAGTACTTC.